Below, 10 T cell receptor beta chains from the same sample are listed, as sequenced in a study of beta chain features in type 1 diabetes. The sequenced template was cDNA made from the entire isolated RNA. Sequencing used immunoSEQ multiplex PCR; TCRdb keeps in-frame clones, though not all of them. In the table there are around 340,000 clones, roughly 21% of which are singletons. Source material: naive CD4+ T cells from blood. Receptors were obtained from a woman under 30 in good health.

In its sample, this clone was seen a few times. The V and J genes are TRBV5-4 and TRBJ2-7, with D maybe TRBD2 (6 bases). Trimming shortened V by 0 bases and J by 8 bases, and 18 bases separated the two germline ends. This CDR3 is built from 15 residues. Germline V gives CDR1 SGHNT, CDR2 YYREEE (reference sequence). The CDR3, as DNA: TGTGCCAGCAGCTTGGCAGGTGAGCGGGTCTGGAAGCAGTACTTC. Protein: CASSLAGERVWKQYF.

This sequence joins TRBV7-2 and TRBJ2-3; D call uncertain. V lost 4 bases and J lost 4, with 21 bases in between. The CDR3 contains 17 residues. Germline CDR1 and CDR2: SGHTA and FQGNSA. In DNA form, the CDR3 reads TGTGCCAGCAGCTGGCCCATAAAACTATCCACGGCAGATACGCAGTATTTT. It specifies CASSWPIKLSTADTQYF.

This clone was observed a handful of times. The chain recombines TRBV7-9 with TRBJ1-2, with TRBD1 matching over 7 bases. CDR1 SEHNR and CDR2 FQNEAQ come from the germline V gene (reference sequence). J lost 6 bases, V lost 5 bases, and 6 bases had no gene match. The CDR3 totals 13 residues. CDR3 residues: CASSPGQIDGYTF. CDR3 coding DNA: TGTGCCAGCAGCCCGGGACAGATAGATGGCTACACCTTC. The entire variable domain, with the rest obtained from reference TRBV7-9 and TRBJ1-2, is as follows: DTGVSQNPRHKITKRGQNVTFRCDPISEHNRLYWYRQTLGQGPEFLTYFQNEAQLEKSRLLSDRFSAERPKGSFSTLEIQRTEQGDSAMYLCASSPGQIDGYTFGSGTRLTVV.

Written as DNA, the CDR3 is TGTGCCATCAGTGACCCCCGACTAGCAGATACGCAGTATTTT. This codes for CAISDPRLADTQYF. The chain uses TRBV10-3 and TRBJ2-3, with D maybe TRBD2 (6 bases). Germline V CDR1 and CDR2: ENHRY, SYGVKD. The CDR3 is 14 amino acids. V was trimmed by 3 bases and J by 4 bases, leaving 11 bases between them.

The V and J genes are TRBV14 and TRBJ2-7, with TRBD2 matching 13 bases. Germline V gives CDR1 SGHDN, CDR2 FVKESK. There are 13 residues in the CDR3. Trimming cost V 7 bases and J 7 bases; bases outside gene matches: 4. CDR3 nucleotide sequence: TGTGCCAGCACACTAGCGGGAGGGCGAGAGCAGTACTTC. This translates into CASTLAGGREQYF.

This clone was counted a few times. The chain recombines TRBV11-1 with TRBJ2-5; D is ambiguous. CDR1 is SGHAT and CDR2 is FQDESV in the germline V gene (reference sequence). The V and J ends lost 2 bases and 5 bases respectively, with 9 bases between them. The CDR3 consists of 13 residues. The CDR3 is CASSLQAAETQYF. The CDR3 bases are TGTGCCAGCAGCTTACAGGCTGCGGAGACCCAGTACTTC.

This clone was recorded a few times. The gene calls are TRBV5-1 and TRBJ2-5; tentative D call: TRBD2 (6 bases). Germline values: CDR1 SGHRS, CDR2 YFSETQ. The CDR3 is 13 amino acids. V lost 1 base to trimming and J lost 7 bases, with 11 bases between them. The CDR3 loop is CASSLNLGGTQYF. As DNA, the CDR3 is TGCGCCAGCAGCTTGAACTTGGGAGGGACCCAGTACTTC.

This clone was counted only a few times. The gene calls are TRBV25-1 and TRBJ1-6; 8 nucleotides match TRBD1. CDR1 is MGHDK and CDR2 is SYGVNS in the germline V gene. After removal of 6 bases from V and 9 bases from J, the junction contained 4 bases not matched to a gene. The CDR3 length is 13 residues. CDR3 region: CASRDRAGSPLHF. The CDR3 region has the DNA TGTGCCAGCAGGGACAGGGCCGGTTCACCCCTCCACTTT. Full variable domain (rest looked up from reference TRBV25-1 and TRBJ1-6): EADIYQTPRYLVIGTGKKITLECSQTMGHDKMYWYQQDPGMELHLIHYSYGVNSTEKGDLSSESTVSRIRTEHFPLTLESARPSHTSQYLCASRDRAGSPLHFGNGTRLTVT.

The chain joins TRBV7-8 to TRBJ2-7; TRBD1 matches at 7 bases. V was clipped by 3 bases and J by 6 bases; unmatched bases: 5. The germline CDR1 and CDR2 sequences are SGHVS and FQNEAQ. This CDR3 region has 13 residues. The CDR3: CASSLLTGSEQYF. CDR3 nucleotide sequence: TGTGCCAGCAGCTTGCTGACAGGGAGCGAGCAGTACTTC.

CDR3 protein: CASSYFRDRANSPLHF. The DNA of the CDR3 is TGCGCCAGCAGCTACTTCCGGGACAGGGCTAATTCACCCCTCCACTTT. This chain uses TRBV5-1 with TRBJ1-6; 9 bases are shared with TRBD1. The CDR3 totals 16 residues. J gave up 6 bases and V 3 bases, and 7 bases lay outside the gene matches. Germline lookup yields CDR1 SGHRS and CDR2 YFSETQ.